The 10 T cell receptor beta chains below were found in one sample sequenced in a study of Graves' ophthalmopathy and Graves' hyperthyroidism. Amplified material comprised TCR beta CDR3 regions derived from RNA transcripts. Second-round multiplex PCR followed a first-round RT-PCR using HTBI primers. A single record per CDR3 protein comes from TCRdb applying MiXCR to the multiplex PCR reads. The sample lists approximately 480,000 distinct CDR3 sequences; approximately 15% were seen once. The sample taken for sequencing was blood. The receptor set was obtained from a woman aged 25 to 45 with Graves' ophthalmopathy.

Turning to this clonotype: One end of the junction varies from germline; a read error may be responsible. The rearrangement links TRBV5-1 to TRBJ2-5, with D maybe TRBD1 (5 bases). This CDR3 has 14 amino acids. Germline V CDR1 and CDR2: SGHRS, YFSETQ. CDR3 amino acids: CASSPGKGQETEYF. DNA for the CDR3: TGCGCCAGCAGCCCTGGGAAGGGGCAGGAGACCGAGTACTTC.

This clonotype was detected many times. V usage is TRBV6-5 and J usage is TRBJ1-1; 7 bases match TRBD1. Germline V gene data show CDR1 as MNHEY and CDR2 as SVGAGI. The junction had 6 bases not matched to a gene; V was cut back by 4 bases and J by 1 base. CDR3 size: 15 residues. The CDR3 DNA reads TGTGCCAGCAGTTCAACCGGGACAGAGAACACTGAAGCTTTCTTT. Translating gives CASSSTGTENTEAFF.

This sequence joins TRBV9 and TRBJ1-1; D perhaps matches TRBD1 (5 bases). Germline CDR1 and CDR2: SGDLS and YYNGEE. The CDR3 runs 15 residues. Trimming shortened V by 2 bases and J by 3 bases, and 14 bases separated the two germline ends. Here the CDR3 reads CASSVMLEGDTEAFF. CDR3 DNA: TGTGCCAGCAGCGTTATGTTGGAAGGGGACACTGAAGCTTTCTTT.

This clonotype was picked up many times. The chain employs TRBV11-2 and TRBJ2-6; 10 nucleotides match TRBD1. Germline V gene data show CDR1 as SGHAT and CDR2 as FQNNGV. The ends lost 5 bases at V and 0 bases at J; junction bases unmatched: 7. The CDR3 has 18 residues. Here the CDR3 DNA reads TGTGCCAGCAGCACCAGGGACAGGGGTTACTCTGGGGCCAACGTCCTGACTTTC. Its translation is CASSTRDRGYSGANVLTF.

This clonotype occurred many times. V usage is TRBV12-3 or TRBV12-4 and J usage is TRBJ2-5; TRBD1 matches 8 bases. V shed 3 bases and J 1 base; nucleotides not matched to a gene: 1. The CDR3 is 14 residues long. CDR3 sequence (DNA): TGTGCCAGCAGTTTCGACAGGGGCCAAGAGACCCAGTACTTC. Translated: CASSFDRGQETQYF.

This clonotype appeared many times. At one boundary the junction diverges from the germline segment, which might be a read error. This rearrangement joins TRBV6-5 to TRBJ1-3; the D is unclear. Germline values: CDR1 MNHEY, CDR2 SVGAGI. The CDR3 runs 14 residues. This CDR3 reads CASSYAGSENTIYF. CDR3 DNA: TGTGCCAGCAGTTACGCTGGGTCTGAAAACACCATATATTTT.

At least ten counts were recorded for this clonotype. V usage is TRBV10-3 and J usage is TRBJ2-6; D is ambiguous. With 10 bases removed from V and 3 bases from J, the gap between germline ends came to 13 bases. The CDR3 totals 14 residues. Germline loops: CDR1 ENHRY, CDR2 SYGVKD. The CDR3 nucleotides are TGTGCCACCGCCGATGGGAATGGGGCCAACGTCCTGACTTTC. It translates to CATADGNGANVLTF.

This clonotype has a count of ten or more. The genes are TRBV20-1 and TRBJ2-5, with D perhaps TRBD2 (5 bases). Germline-derived CDR1 and CDR2 are DFQATT and SNEGSKA (reference sequence). The length of the CDR3 is 15 residues. Trimming removed 0 bases from V and 7 bases from J, with 18 bases in between. In DNA form, the CDR3 reads TGCAGTGCTAGAGATCTTGTACGCCCGGCGGGGACCCAGTACTTC. Residues: CSARDLVRPAGTQYF.

This clonotype was seen repeatedly, ten times or more. The chain combines TRBV5-1 with TRBJ1-1; TRBD1 is a possible D gene (5 bases). This CDR3 spans 14 amino acids. Germline V gene sequence: CDR1 SGHRS, CDR2 YFSETQ. The V and J ends lost 7 bases and 6 bases respectively, with 19 bases between them. The CDR3 nucleotides are TGCGCCAGCGGGATAGGAGAAGGGGCCTCTGAAGCTTTCTTT. Translating gives CASGIGEGASEAFF.

The chain has TRBV12-5 and TRBJ2-7, with TRBD2 matching 7 bases. CDR1 and CDR2 from the germline V gene are LGHNT and FRNRAP. Trimming took 3 bases from V and 4 from J; bases not matched to a gene: 3. This CDR3 has 13 residues. The CDR3 reads CASGLAGMYEQYF. The CDR3 DNA follows: TGTGCTAGTGGTTTAGCGGGAATGTACGAGCAGTACTTC. The full variable domain, with the rest looked up from reference TRBV12-5 and TRBJ2-7, is DARVTQTPRHKVTEMGQEVTMRCQPILGHNTVFWYRQTMMQGLELLAYFRNRAPLDDSGMPKDRFSAEMPDATLATLKIQPSEPRDSAVYFCASGLAGMYEQYFGPGTRLTVT.